This TCR beta chain was identified during a study of Ad26.COV2.S vaccination and SARS-CoV-2 variants. Points from the study as a whole: Vaccine and placebo recipients had comparable breadth of non-spike TCRs. Reportedly, spike-specific CD8+ and CD4+ T cell responses achieved substantial breadth once vaccination had taken place.

Concerning this clone: Its antigen is as yet unknown.

Using immunoSEQ multiplex PCR, the repertoire was profiled, and TCRdb retains in-frame clones only, with some absent. The sample records some 39,000 clones, 83% being singletons. Germline lookup yields CDR1 SGHAT and CDR2 FQNNGV. This CDR3 contains 10 residues. V dropped 1 base and J dropped 7 bases, with 2 bases sitting between them. This sequence originates from a human donor who had recovered from COVID-19. The material sequenced was peripheral blood, taken after recovery from COVID-19. The gene calls are TRBV11-2 and TRBJ2-7; D is uncertain. In DNA form, the CDR3 reads TGTGCCAGCAGCTTAGTGGAGCAGTACTTC. Protein: CASSLVEQYF.